The next 32 T cell receptor beta chains were all read from a single sample in a study of blood T cell repertoires in COVID-19. The assay was immunoSEQ multiplex PCR, and TCRdb's table has in-frame clones only and misses some. The table lists some 220,000 clones, about 87% of them singletons. The sequencing sample was made of PBMCs or T cells enriched from blood (not recorded which). These receptor sequences come from a woman aged 25 to 39 who had recovered from COVID-19.

The chain has TRBV5-1 and TRBJ2-1, with 8 bases fitting TRBD1. The CDR3 consists of 15 residues. From germline, CDR1 is SGHRS and CDR2 YFSETQ. Trimming took 0 bases from V and 4 from J; bases not matched to a gene: 3. The CDR3 protein is CASSLARTGYNEQFF. CDR3 in DNA: TGCGCCAGCAGCTTGGCCAGGACAGGGTACAATGAGCAGTTCTTC.

V and J are TRBV7-2 and TRBJ2-3; 9 nucleotides align to TRBD1. This CDR3 region has 16 residues. The V gene end was trimmed by 5 bases and the J gene end by 4 bases; junction bases not matched to a gene: 10. In germline, CDR1 is SGHTA, CDR2 FQGNSA. This chain's CDR3 is CASSLIGQGLADTQYF. The DNA of the CDR3 is TGTGCCAGCAGCCTAATAGGACAGGGGTTGGCAGATACGCAGTATTTT.

This clone was counted once. The V call is TRBV4-3, the J call TRBJ1-1; TRBD1 agrees at 8 bases. With V trimmed by 0 bases and J by 10 bases, 13 bases remained unmatched. Germline CDR1 LGHNA, CDR2 YSLEER. This CDR3 is built from 16 residues. The chain's CDR3 is CASSQDFLAGGEGAFF. In DNA form, the CDR3 reads TGCGCCAGCAGCCAAGATTTCTTGGCAGGGGGCGAGGGAGCTTTCTTT.

This clone was counted once. The chain's CDR3 is CASSNQETQYF. The CDR3, as DNA: TGTGCCAGCAGTAACCAAGAGACCCAGTACTTC. The chain links TRBV5-4 to TRBJ2-5; D unclear. Germline CDR1 reads SGHNT; CDR2 reads YYREEE (reference sequence). The CDR3 has 11 amino acids. The germline V and J ends were trimmed by 5 bases and 0 bases, with 2 bases remaining between them. The variable domain in full, with the rest retrieved from reference TRBV5-4 and TRBJ2-5, is ETGVTQSPTHLIKTRGQQVTLRCSSQSGHNTVSWYQQALGQGPQFIFQYYREEENGRGNFPPRFSGLQFPNYSSELNVNALELDDSALYLCASSNQETQYFGPGTRLLVL.

This chain uses TRBV4-2 with TRBJ2-5; D perhaps matches TRBD2 (5 bases). The V gene lost 4 bases and the J gene lost 5 bases, with 17 bases spanning the gap. CDR3 length: 15 amino acids. CDR1 is LGHNA, CDR2 YNFKEQ, per germline. The DNA of the CDR3 is TGTGCCAGCAGCCGGGAAAACCGAGGGCCCGAGACCCAGTACTTC. This codes for CASSRENRGPETQYF.

The chain is built from TRBV11-3 and TRBJ2-7, with TRBD1 identical over 7 bases. Germline trimming cut 1 base from V and 2 bases from J; bases unmatched to any gene: 2. CDR1 and CDR2 (germline): SGHNT, YENEEA. The CDR3 has 14 residues. Here the CDR3 reads CASSLGQGPYEQYF. Here the CDR3 DNA reads TGTGCCAGCAGCTTAGGACAGGGCCCCTACGAGCAGTACTTC. The full variable domain, with the rest looked up from reference TRBV11-3 and TRBJ2-7, is EAGVVQSPRYKIIEKKQPVAFWCNPISGHNTLYWYLQNLGQGPELLIRYENEEAVDDSQLPKDRFSAERLKGVDSTLKIQPAELGDSAVYLCASSLGQGPYEQYFGPGTRLTVT.

The chain uses TRBV4-2 and TRBJ1-4, with TRBD1 identical over 9 bases. Germline V CDR1 and CDR2: LGHNA, YNFKEQ. The CDR3 contains 14 residues. J lost 8 bases, V lost 1 base, and 2 bases had no gene match. The CDR3 region is CASSQGTGEEKLFF. The CDR3 DNA follows: TGTGCCAGCAGCCAAGGGACAGGGGAGGAAAAACTGTTTTTT.

The chain is built from TRBV11-3 and TRBJ2-1, with a possible D match to TRBD2 (6 bases). The V and J ends lost 1 base and 5 bases respectively, with 15 bases between them. The V gene's germline CDR1 is SGHNT and CDR2 YENEEA. This CDR3 has 16 amino acids. The CDR3 spells CASSLGVWGEDNEQFF. The CDR3 bases are TGTGCCAGCAGCTTAGGTGTTTGGGGGGAGGACAATGAGCAGTTCTTC.

This clone was found once. This chain uses TRBV5-1 with TRBJ2-2, with 9 bases matching TRBD1. Germline loops: CDR1 SGHRS, CDR2 YFSETQ. The CDR3 spans 15 residues. With 4 bases clipped from V and 6 bases from J, the junction kept 7 bases outside the gene matches. The CDR3 here is CASSHGQGHSGELFF. The CDR3 DNA is TGCGCCAGCAGCCACGGACAGGGGCACTCCGGGGAGCTGTTTTTT.

V and J are TRBV6-1 and TRBJ1-3; 7 bases fit TRBD1. Germline V gene data show CDR1 as MNHNS and CDR2 as SASEGT. The V segment lost 3 bases and the J segment 4 bases; nucleotides outside the gene matches: 6. The CDR3 consists of 15 residues. The CDR3 spells CASSDQTGSGNTIYF. DNA of the CDR3: TGTGCCAGCAGTGATCAGACAGGGTCAGGAAACACCATATATTTT.

This clone showed up just a few times. The rearrangement uses TRBV7-9 and TRBJ1-5; no reliable D call. The CDR3 length is 14 residues. Germline CDR1 reads SEHNR; CDR2 reads FQNEAQ (reference sequence). V was shortened by 1 base and J by 9 bases, with 13 bases between the two germline ends. The CDR3 protein is CASSLGADTPPQHF. The CDR3 nucleotides are TGTGCCAGCAGCTTAGGGGCAGACACCCCGCCCCAGCATTTT.

The J gene is TRBJ2-1, the V gene TRBV6-4, with D possibly matching TRBD2 (6 bases). The ends were cut back, 3 bases at V and 8 bases at J, with 8 bases in the middle. This CDR3 spans 12 amino acids. CDR1 and CDR2 from the germline V gene are MRHNA and SNTAGT. The CDR3 nucleotides read TGTGCCAGCAGTGATGGGGAGGATGAGCAGTTCTTC. This gives the protein CASSDGEDEQFF.

The chain has TRBV5-1 and TRBJ2-7; TRBD2 matches at 9 bases. The CDR3 runs to 14 residues. The junction had 4 bases not matched to a gene; V was cut back by 4 bases and J by 2 bases. Germline loops: CDR1 SGHRS, CDR2 YFSETQ. The CDR3 sequence: CASSTTSGTYEQYF. CDR3 bases: TGCGCCAGCAGCACGACTAGCGGAACCTACGAGCAGTACTTC.

This chain joins TRBV25-1 and TRBJ2-3; TRBD2 aligns across 8 bases. The CDR3 extends over 17 amino acids. V dropped 3 bases and J dropped 2; count of bases not matched to a gene: 10. CDR1 is MGHDK, CDR2 SYGVNS, per germline. Here the CDR3 reads CASSEGGKRGPTDTQYF. DNA of the CDR3: TGTGCCAGCAGTGAGGGGGGAAAGCGGGGGCCCACAGATACGCAGTATTTT.

The chain employs TRBV27 and TRBJ1-4; D unclear. Germline V lookup: CDR1 MNHEY, CDR2 SMNVEV (reference sequence). Trimming stripped 2 bases from V and 2 bases from J, with 3 bases between. There are 13 residues in the CDR3. The CDR3 sequence: CASSLRTNEKLFF. The DNA for the CDR3 is TGTGCCAGCAGTTTACGGACTAATGAAAAACTGTTTTTT.

The V call is TRBV7-2, the J call TRBJ1-1; tentative D call: TRBD1 (5 bases). In germline, CDR1 is SGHTA, CDR2 FQGNSA. V dropped 5 bases and J dropped 5 bases, with 15 bases sitting between them. The CDR3 is 14 residues long. Written as DNA, the CDR3 is TGTGCCAGCAGCGTAGGGGCCCGGCATACTGAAGCTTTCTTT. Protein: CASSVGARHTEAFF.

This chain links TRBV9 with TRBJ2-2, with D possibly being TRBD2 (6 bases). Germline CDR1 and CDR2: SGDLS and YYNGEE. V lost 0 bases, J lost 4 bases, and 10 bases lay in between. There are 15 residues in the CDR3. CDR3: CASSVARGGTGELFF. CDR3 nucleotide sequence: TGTGCCAGCAGCGTAGCTCGGGGAGGCACCGGGGAGCTGTTTTTT.

On this clone itself: This CDR3 is also generated by other DNA sequences in the sample. The chain uses TRBV19 and TRBJ1-2; D unclear. CDR3 length: 13 residues. Trimming cost V 5 bases and J 5 bases, with 12 bases left between them. Germline V CDR1 and CDR2: LNHDA, SQIVND (reference sequence). In nucleotides, the CDR3 is TGTGCCAGTAGTCCCGGAGGTGATTATGGCTACACCTTC. It specifies CASSPGGDYGYTF. Together with reference TRBV19 and TRBJ1-2, the CDR3 gives the full variable domain: DGGITQSPKYLFRKEGQNVTLSCEQNLNHDAMYWYRQDPGQGLRLIYYSQIVNDFQKGDIAEGYSVSREKKESFPLTVTSAQKNPTAFYLCASSPGGDYGYTFGSGTRLTVV.

J is TRBJ2-5 and V is TRBV7-8; a weak D match, TRBD2 (5 bases). The germline V gene has CDR1 SGHVS and CDR2 FQNEAQ. V dropped 1 base and J dropped 4 bases, with 10 bases sitting between them. The CDR3 spans 14 residues. The CDR3 coding sequence is TGTGCCAGCAGCTTAGGCAGGCGGGTAGAGACCCAGTACTTC. Translating gives CASSLGRRVETQYF.

V is TRBV4-3 and J is TRBJ1-5; a weak D match, TRBD1 (6 bases). CDR1 and CDR2 from the germline V gene are LGHNA and YSLEER. Trimming removed 0 bases from V and 4 bases from J, with 13 bases in between. The CDR3 loop spans 16 amino acids. The CDR3 sequence is CASSQDRGGRNQPQHF. The CDR3 DNA sequence: TGCGCCAGCAGCCAAGATAGGGGGGGGCGTAATCAGCCCCAGCATTTT.

The chain uses TRBV6-1 and TRBJ1-2, with D possibly TRBD1 on 5 matching bases. V lost 1 base and J 8 bases, leaving 14 bases between the germline ends. Germline CDR1 reads MNHNS; CDR2 reads SASEGT. This CDR3 has 14 residues. This CDR3 reads CASSEGLGRHGYTF. CDR3 sequence (DNA): TGTGCCAGCAGTGAAGGATTGGGGCGCCACGGCTACACCTTC.

Written as DNA, the CDR3 is TGTGCCAGCAGCTTACTAGCGGGGGGGCGGGAGCAGTACTTC. This sequence encodes CASSLLAGGREQYF. This chain uses TRBV11-2 with TRBJ2-7; 12 positions match TRBD2. CDR1 SGHAT and CDR2 FQNNGV come from the germline V gene. Germline trimming cut 2 bases from V and 7 bases from J; bases unmatched to any gene: 3. The CDR3 runs 14 residues. Combining the CDR3 with reference TRBV11-2 and TRBJ2-7 gives the whole variable domain EAGVAQSPRYKIIEKRQSVAFWCNPISGHATLYWYQQILGQGPKLLIQFQNNGVVDDSQLPKDRFSAERLKGVDSTLKIQPAKLEDSAVYLCASSLLAGGREQYFGPGTRLTVT.

The chain combines TRBV7-8 with TRBJ2-5, with TRBD2 matching over 8 bases. The CDR3 has 19 amino acids. Germline trimming cut 5 bases from V and 5 bases from J; bases unmatched to any gene: 22. Germline V gene data show CDR1 as SGHVS and CDR2 as FQNEAQ. The chain's CDR3 is CASSPYRVVSGVLKETQYF. DNA for the CDR3: TGTGCCAGCAGCCCCTACAGAGTTGTTAGCGGGGTATTGAAGGAGACCCAGTACTTC.

The gene calls are TRBV7-9 and TRBJ1-1, with 9 bases aligning to TRBD1. This CDR3 spans 15 amino acids. Germline loops: CDR1 SEHNR, CDR2 FQNEAQ (reference sequence). The junction had 7 bases not matched to a gene; V was cut back by 4 bases and J by 4 bases. The CDR3 sequence: CASSSPGQGSTEAFF. In nucleotides, the CDR3 is TGTGCCAGCAGCTCCCCGGGACAGGGTAGCACTGAAGCTTTCTTT.

This chain connects TRBV5-1 to TRBJ2-3, with 8 bases identical to TRBD2. The germline V gene encodes CDR1 SGHRS and CDR2 YFSETQ. This CDR3 has 17 residues. The junction had 9 bases not matched to a gene; V was cut back by 0 bases and J by 3 bases. The DNA for the CDR3 is TGCGCCAGCAGCTTGGCCCCCGGGGGGGCCGGTACAGATACGCAGTATTTT. Its translation: CASSLAPGGAGTDTQYF.

V and J are TRBV27 and TRBJ1-3; D remains unclear. The CDR3 has 14 residues. The V gene's germline CDR1 is MNHEY and CDR2 SMNVEV (reference sequence). Trimming shortened V by 5 bases and J by 1 base, and 9 bases separated the two germline ends. The CDR3: CASSPYLSGNTIYF. DNA for the CDR3: TGTGCCAGCAGTCCCTATCTATCTGGAAACACCATATATTTT.

The V call is TRBV9, the J call TRBJ1-2; 8 bases agree with TRBD1. V lost 3 bases and J lost 3; bases outside the gene matches: 7. Germline CDR1 and CDR2: SGDLS and YYNGEE. The CDR3 runs to 15 residues. CDR3 nucleotides: TGTGCCAGCAGCGGACCCATGACAGGGGACTATGGCTACACCTTC. Its translation is CASSGPMTGDYGYTF.

The chain is built from TRBV7-3 and TRBJ2-2; weak D call: TRBD1 (6 bases). Between the trimmed V and J ends, which lost 1 base and 6 bases, there was a span of 18 bases. There are 17 residues in the CDR3. Germline loops: CDR1 SGHTA, CDR2 FQGTGA. The DNA for the CDR3 is TGTGCCAGCAGCTTAAATAGGGCAGGGGCGGTTGCCGGGGAGCTGTTTTTT. Translation: CASSLNRAGAVAGELFF. Together with reference TRBV7-3 and TRBJ2-2, the CDR3 gives the full variable domain: GAGVSQTPSNKVTEKGKYVELRCDPISGHTALYWYRQSLGQGPEFLIYFQGTGAADDSGLPNDRFFAVRPEGSVSTLKIQRTERGDSAVYLCASSLNRAGAVAGELFFGEGSRLTVL.

The chain links TRBV3-1 (or the pseudogene TRBV3-2) to TRBJ2-3; 15 bases map to TRBD2. The ends lost 4 bases at V and 5 bases at J; junction bases unmatched: 7. From germline, CDR1 is LGHDT and CDR2 YNNKEL (reference sequence). CDR3 length: 17 amino acids. The CDR3 sequence: CASSPGLAGGQLDTQYF. CDR3 bases: TGTGCCAGCAGCCCCGGACTAGCGGGGGGGCAATTAGATACGCAGTATTTT.

The chain links TRBV3-1 (or the pseudogene TRBV3-2) to TRBJ2-5, with D uncertain. Deletions cut 3 bases from V and 6 bases from J, with 14 bases between. The germline V gene encodes CDR1 LGHDT and CDR2 YNNKEL (reference sequence). CDR3 length: 14 amino acids. The chain's CDR3 is CASSQQPTSQTQYF. The DNA for the CDR3 is TGTGCCAGCAGCCAGCAACCCACATCCCAGACCCAGTACTTC.

The chain is built from TRBV19 and TRBJ2-4; TRBD2 might be the D (6 bases). Trimming pared 5 bases from V and 4 bases from J, leaving 9 bases between. The CDR3 has 13 residues. CDR1 and CDR2 (germline): LNHDA, SQIVND (reference sequence). The CDR3 is CASSGGRKNIQYF. The CDR3 DNA reads as TGTGCCAGTAGTGGAGGGAGAAAAAACATTCAGTACTTC. The whole variable domain, remainder taken from reference TRBV19 and TRBJ2-4, is DGGITQSPKYLFRKEGQNVTLSCEQNLNHDAMYWYRQDPGQGLRLIYYSQIVNDFQKGDIAEGYSVSREKKESFPLTVTSAQKNPTAFYLCASSGGRKNIQYFGAGTRLSVL.

The chain has TRBV14 and TRBJ2-7; 12 nucleotides match TRBD1. CDR3 size: 19 residues. V lost 4 bases, J lost 0 bases, and 13 bases stayed unmatched. Germline V lookup: CDR1 SGHDN, CDR2 FVKESK. DNA for the CDR3: TGTGCCAGCAGCCTACGGCCCGGGACAGGGGGCTCCAGCTCCTACGAGCAGTACTTC. This encodes CASSLRPGTGGSSSYEQYF.